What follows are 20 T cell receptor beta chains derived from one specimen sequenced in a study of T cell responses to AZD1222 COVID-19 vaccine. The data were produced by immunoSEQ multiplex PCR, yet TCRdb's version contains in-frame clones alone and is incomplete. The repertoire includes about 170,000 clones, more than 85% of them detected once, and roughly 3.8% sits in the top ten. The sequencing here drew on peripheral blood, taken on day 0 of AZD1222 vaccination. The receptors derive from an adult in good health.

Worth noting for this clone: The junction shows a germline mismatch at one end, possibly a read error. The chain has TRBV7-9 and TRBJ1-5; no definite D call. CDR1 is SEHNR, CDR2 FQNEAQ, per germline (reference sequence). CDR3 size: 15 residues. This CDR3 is CASSGFGGSSQPQHF. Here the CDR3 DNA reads TGTGCCAGCAGCGGATTCGGCGGCAGCAGTCAGCCCCAGCATTTT.

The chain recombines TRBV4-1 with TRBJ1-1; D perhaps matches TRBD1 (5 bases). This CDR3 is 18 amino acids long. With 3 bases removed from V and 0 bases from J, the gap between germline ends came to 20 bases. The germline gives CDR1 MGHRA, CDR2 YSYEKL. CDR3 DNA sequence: TGCGCCAGCAGCCAGGGGAGGGGAGGCGGAGGGATGAACACTGAAGCTTTCTTT. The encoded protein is CASSQGRGGGGMNTEAFF.

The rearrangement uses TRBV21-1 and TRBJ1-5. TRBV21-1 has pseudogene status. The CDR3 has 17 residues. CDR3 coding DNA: TGTGCCAGCAGCTTTCAGCCGGGGGTTCTAACCGATCAGCCCCAGCATTTT. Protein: CASSFQPGVLTDQPQHF.

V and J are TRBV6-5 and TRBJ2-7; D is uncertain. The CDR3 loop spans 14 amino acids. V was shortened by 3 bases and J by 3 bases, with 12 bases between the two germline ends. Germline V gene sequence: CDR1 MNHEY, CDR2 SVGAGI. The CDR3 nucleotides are TGTGCCAGCAGTTATTCGGGTCAGATCTACGAGCAGTACTTC. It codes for CASSYSGQIYEQYF.

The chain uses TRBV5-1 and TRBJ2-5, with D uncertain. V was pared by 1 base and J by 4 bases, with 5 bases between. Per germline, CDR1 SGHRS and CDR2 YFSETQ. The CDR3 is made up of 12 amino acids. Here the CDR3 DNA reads TGCGCCAGCAGCTTGTACTTAGAGACCCAGTACTTC. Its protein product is CASSLYLETQYF.

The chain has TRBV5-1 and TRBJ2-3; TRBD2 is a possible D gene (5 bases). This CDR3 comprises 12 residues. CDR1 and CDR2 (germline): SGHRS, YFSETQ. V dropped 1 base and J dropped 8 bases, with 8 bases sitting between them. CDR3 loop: CASSLTAGTQYF. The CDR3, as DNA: TGCGCCAGCAGCTTGACCGCGGGTACGCAGTATTTT.

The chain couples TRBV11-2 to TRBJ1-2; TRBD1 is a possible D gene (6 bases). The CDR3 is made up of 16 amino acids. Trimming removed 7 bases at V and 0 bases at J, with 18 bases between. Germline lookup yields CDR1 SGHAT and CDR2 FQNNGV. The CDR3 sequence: CASILGGGLANYGYTF. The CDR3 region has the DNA TGTGCCAGCATCCTAGGGGGGGGTTTAGCTAACTATGGCTACACCTTC.

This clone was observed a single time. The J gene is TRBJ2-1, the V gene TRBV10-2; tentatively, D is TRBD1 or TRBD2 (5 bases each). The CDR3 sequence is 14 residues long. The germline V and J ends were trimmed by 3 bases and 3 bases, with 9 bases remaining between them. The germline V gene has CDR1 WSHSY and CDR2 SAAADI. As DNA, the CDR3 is TGCGCCAGCAGTGACAGCGGACACTACAATGAGCAGTTCTTC. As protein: CASSDSGHYNEQFF.

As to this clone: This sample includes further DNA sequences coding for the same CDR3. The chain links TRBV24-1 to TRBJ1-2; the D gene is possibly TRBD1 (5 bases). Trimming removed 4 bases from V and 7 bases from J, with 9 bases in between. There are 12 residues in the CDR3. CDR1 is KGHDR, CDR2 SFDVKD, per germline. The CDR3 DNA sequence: TGTGCCACCAGTGACCTGGGGGGTGGCTACACCTTC. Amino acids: CATSDLGGGYTF.

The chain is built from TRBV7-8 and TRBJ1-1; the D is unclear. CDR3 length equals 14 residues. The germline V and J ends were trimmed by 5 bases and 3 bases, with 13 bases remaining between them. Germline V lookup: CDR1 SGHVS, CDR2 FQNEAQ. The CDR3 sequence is CASSQFPLHTEAFF. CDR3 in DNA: TGTGCCAGCAGCCAATTCCCCCTACACACTGAAGCTTTCTTT.

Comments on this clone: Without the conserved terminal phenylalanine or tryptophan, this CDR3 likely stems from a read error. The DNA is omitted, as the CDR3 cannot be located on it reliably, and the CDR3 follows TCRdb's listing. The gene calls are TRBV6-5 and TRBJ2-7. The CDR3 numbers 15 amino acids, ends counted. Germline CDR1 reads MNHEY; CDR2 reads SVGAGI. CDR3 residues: CASRFLSLLAGPLVL.

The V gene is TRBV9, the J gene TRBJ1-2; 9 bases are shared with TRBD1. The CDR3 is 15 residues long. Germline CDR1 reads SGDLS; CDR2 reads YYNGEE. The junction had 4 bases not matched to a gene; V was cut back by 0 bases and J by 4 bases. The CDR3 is CASSVGGTGSYGYTF. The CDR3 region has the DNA TGTGCCAGCAGCGTAGGTGGGACAGGGTCCTATGGCTACACCTTC.

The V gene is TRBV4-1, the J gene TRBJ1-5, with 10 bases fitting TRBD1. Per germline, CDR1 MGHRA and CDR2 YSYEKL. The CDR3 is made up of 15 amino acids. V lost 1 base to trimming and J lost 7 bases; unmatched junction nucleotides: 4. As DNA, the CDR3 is TGCGCCAGCAGCCAAGTTCGGGACAGGGGCCAGCCCCAGCATTTT. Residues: CASSQVRDRGQPQHF.

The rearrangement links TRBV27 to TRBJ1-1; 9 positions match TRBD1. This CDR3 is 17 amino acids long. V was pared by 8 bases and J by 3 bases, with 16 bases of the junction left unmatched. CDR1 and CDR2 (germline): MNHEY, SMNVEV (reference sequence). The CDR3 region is CASFSGQGRGGYTEAFF. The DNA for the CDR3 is TGTGCCAGCTTTTCGGGACAGGGACGCGGTGGGTACACTGAAGCTTTCTTT.

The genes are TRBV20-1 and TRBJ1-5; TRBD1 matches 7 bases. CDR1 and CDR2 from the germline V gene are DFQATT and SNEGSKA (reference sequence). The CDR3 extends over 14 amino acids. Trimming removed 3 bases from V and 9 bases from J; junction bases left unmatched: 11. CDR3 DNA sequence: TGCAGTGCTAGTAGTACCGGGACAGAGAGGCCCCAGCATTTT. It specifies CSASSTGTERPQHF.

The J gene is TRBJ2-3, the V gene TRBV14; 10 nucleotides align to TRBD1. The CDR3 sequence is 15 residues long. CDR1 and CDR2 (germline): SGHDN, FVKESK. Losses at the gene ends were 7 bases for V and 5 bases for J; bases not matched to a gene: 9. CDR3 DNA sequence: TGTGCCAGCAACGACCCCGGGACAGGGGAAGATACGCAGTATTTT. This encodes CASNDPGTGEDTQYF. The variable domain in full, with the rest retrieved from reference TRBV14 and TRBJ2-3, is EAGVTQFPSHSVIEKGQTVTLRCDPISGHDNLYWYRRVMGKEIKFLLHFVKESKQDESGMPNNRFLAERTGGTYSTLKVQPAELEDSGVYFCASNDPGTGEDTQYFGPGTRLTVL.

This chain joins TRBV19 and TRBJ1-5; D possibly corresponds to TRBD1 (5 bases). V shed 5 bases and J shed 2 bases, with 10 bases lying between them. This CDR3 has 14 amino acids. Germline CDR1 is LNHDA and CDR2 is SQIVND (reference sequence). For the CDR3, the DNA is TGTGCCAGTAGTCTCCGGGACGGCAATCAGCCCCAGCATTTT. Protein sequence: CASSLRDGNQPQHF. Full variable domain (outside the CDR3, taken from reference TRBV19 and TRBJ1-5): DGGITQSPKYLFRKEGQNVTLSCEQNLNHDAMYWYRQDPGQGLRLIYYSQIVNDFQKGDIAEGYSVSREKKESFPLTVTSAQKNPTAFYLCASSLRDGNQPQHFGDGTRLSIL.

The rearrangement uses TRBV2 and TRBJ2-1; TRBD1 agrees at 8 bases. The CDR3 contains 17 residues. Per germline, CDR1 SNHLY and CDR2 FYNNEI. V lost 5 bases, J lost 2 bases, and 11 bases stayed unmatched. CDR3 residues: CASSRNTGGRTYNEQFF. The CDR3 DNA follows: TGTGCCAGCAGTCGGAACACAGGGGGTCGGACCTACAATGAGCAGTTCTTC.

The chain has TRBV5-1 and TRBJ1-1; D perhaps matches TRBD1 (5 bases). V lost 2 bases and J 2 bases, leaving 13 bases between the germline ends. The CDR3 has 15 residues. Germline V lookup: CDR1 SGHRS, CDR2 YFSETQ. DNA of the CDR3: TGCGCCAGCAGCTTCGAAAAGACAGTAAACACTGAAGCTTTCTTT. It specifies CASSFEKTVNTEAFF.

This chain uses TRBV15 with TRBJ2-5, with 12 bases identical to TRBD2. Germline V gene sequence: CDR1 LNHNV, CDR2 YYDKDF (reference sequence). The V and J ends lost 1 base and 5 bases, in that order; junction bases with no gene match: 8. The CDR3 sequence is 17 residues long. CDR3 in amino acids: CATSRGRLAGVGETQYF. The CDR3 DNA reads TGTGCCACCAGCAGAGGGAGACTAGCGGGAGTGGGGGAGACCCAGTACTTC.